This TCR beta chain was observed in a study of naive and memory T cell subsets. Study-level findings and limits: Over 90% of naive TCR sequences appeared only once after error correction, unlike memory subsets. From naive to CM, EM and EMRA, diversity decreased and Gini increased.

An equimolar mix of two oligonucleotides served as the beta constant-region primer for TRBC1 and TRBC2. Ligated cDNA was amplified by four rounds of PCR with nested alpha and beta constant-region primers and SP2. A 12-nucleotide UMI and the SP2 primer were added to the cDNA 3' end by oligonucleotide ligation. TCRdb reanalysed the UMI-ligation and nested PCR reads using MiXCR and keeps one entry per CDR3 protein. This sample has 100,000 to 150,000 distinct CDR3 sequences; around 35% occur once, and the top ten carry about 1%. Looked up from germline, CDR1 is SQVTM and CDR2 is ANQGSEA. V lost 7 bases and J lost 3; bases outside the gene matches: 14. CDR3 length: 15 amino acids. CD8 T cells were positively selected from what remained after CD4 positive selection. Concerning this clonotype: Its antigen remains unknown.

This receptor was identified in a human donor in good health. The sample taken for sequencing was central memory CD4+ T cells from blood. This chain uses TRBV29-1 with TRBJ2-7, with 8 bases matching TRBD1. CDR3 region: CSAKTLTGGIYEQYF. CDR3 nucleotide sequence: TGCAGCGCTAAAACCTTAACAGGGGGGATCTACGAGCAGTACTTC.